These T cell receptor beta chains were read from a single sample in a study of T cells after yellow fever vaccination. TCRdb analysed the 5' RACE reads with MiXCR anew, one entry per CDR3 protein. The sample yields around 300,000 distinct CDR3 sequences, around 4.5% seen once. The source material was PBMCs, sampled 15 days after the yellow fever booster vaccination. The source of these receptors is a man in his late teens or twenties who received the YFV17D yellow fever vaccine. Both conserved end residues are part of each CDR3. The D gene is left open where the match is weak. Clone sizes are given selectively: once, few, many, or a class where the clone is expanded.

d_call: TRBD2; v_call: TRBV20-1; j_call: TRBJ2-5; clone_size: -; cdr3_aa: CSAWGLAGNQYF; cdr3_nt: TGCAGTGCCTGGGGACTAGCGGGGAACCAGTACTTC
d_call: -; v_call: TRBV15; j_call: TRBJ1-1; clone_size: few; cdr3_aa: CATSRDRRAVNTEAFF; cdr3_nt: TGTGCCACCAGCAGAGATAGGCGAGCTGTTAACACTGAAGCTTTCTTT
d_call: -; v_call: TRBV7-2; j_call: TRBJ2-4; clone_size: many; cdr3_aa: CASSLGGENIQYF; cdr3_nt: TGTGCCAGCAGCTTAGGGGGGGAAAACATTCAGTACTTC
d_call: -; v_call: TRBV6-6; j_call: TRBJ1-6; clone_size: many; cdr3_aa: CASSYSPGQDPDNSPLHF; cdr3_nt: TGTGCCAGCAGCTACTCTCCGGGCCAAGACCCGGACAATTCACCCCTCCACTTT
d_call: TRBD1; v_call: TRBV20-1; j_call: TRBJ2-6; clone_size: many; cdr3_aa: CSARTGAGANVLTF; cdr3_nt: TGCAGTGCTAGGACAGGGGCTGGGGCCAACGTCCTGACTTTC
d_call: TRBD1; v_call: TRBV7-9; j_call: TRBJ1-6; clone_size: many; cdr3_aa: CASSSRGLGSPLHF; cdr3_nt: TGTGCCAGCAGCTCCAGGGGGCTTGGATCACCCCTCCACTTT
d_call: -; v_call: TRBV6-5; j_call: TRBJ2-2; clone_size: -; cdr3_aa: CTSSLKWTGELFF; cdr3_nt: TGTACCAGCAGTTTGAAGTGGACCGGGGAGCTGTTTTTT
d_call: TRBD1; v_call: TRBV5-4; j_call: TRBJ1-2; clone_size: few; cdr3_aa: CASSTRTGDFNGYTF; cdr3_nt: TGTGCCAGCAGCACCAGGACAGGCGATTTTAATGGCTACACCTTC
d_call: TRBD1; v_call: TRBV3-1; j_call: TRBJ1-2; clone_size: -; cdr3_aa: CASSQDLFFAGGNYGYTF; cdr3_nt: TGTGCCAGCAGCCAAGATCTCTTCTTTGCAGGGGGGAACTATGGCTACACCTTC
d_call: TRBD2; v_call: TRBV12-3/TRBV12-4; j_call: TRBJ2-3; clone_size: many; cdr3_aa: CASSLIGTSGGATDTQYF; cdr3_nt: TGTGCCAGCAGTTTAATAGGGACTAGCGGGGGAGCCACAGATACGCAGTATTTT
d_call: TRBD1; v_call: TRBV4-3; j_call: TRBJ1-1; clone_size: -; cdr3_aa: CASSQVPRGDTEAFF; cdr3_nt: TGCGCCAGCAGCCAAGTTCCCAGGGGGGACACTGAAGCTTTCTTT
d_call: -; v_call: TRBV5-1; j_call: TRBJ2-6; clone_size: few; cdr3_aa: CASSLAPSDVIAGANVLTF; cdr3_nt: TGCGCCAGCAGCTTGGCCCCATCGGACGTTATAGCTGGGGCCAACGTCCTGACTTTC
d_call: TRBD1; v_call: TRBV7-9; j_call: TRBJ2-5; clone_size: many; cdr3_aa: CASSLERDSQETQYF; cdr3_nt: TGTGCCAGCAGCTTAGAACGGGACAGCCAAGAGACCCAGTACTTC
d_call: TRBD2; v_call: TRBV29-1; j_call: TRBJ2-2; clone_size: many; cdr3_aa: CSVVTSGPGELFF; cdr3_nt: TGCAGCGTTGTCACTAGCGGTCCCGGGGAGCTGTTTTTT
d_call: -; v_call: TRBV5-1; j_call: TRBJ2-2; clone_size: few; cdr3_aa: CASSLGAGSTGELFF; cdr3_nt: TGCGCCAGCAGCTTGGGAGCAGGGTCCACCGGGGAGCTGTTTTTT